This T cell receptor beta chain is from a study of T cells in localized non-small cell lung cancer. TCRdb keeps only in-frame clones here, not all; method: immunoSEQ multiplex PCR. The sample has tens of thousands of clones, around 90% seen once; the top ten hold around a sixth. Worth noting for this clone: Its antigen is currently unknown.

Overall study findings and caveats: Uninvolved adjacent lung had higher T cell clonality than tumor and all other tissues. Those with higher blood T cell density had longer overall survival. Adjacent lung held a median roughly 56 of the top 100 tumor clones.

The CDR3 has 13 residues. Germline V CDR1 and CDR2: LNHDA, SQIVND (reference sequence). Trimming took 8 bases from V and 2 from J; bases not matched to a gene: 5. The sequence came from a man aged 35 to 69 with stage III lung adenocarcinoma. The source was peripheral blood mononuclear cells, collected before any cancer treatment. V and J are TRBV19 and TRBJ1-1; TRBD1 matches 7 bases. The CDR3 nucleotides are TGTGCCAGTTCCCGGGACAGCAACACTGAAGCTTTCTTT. It translates to CASSRDSNTEAFF.